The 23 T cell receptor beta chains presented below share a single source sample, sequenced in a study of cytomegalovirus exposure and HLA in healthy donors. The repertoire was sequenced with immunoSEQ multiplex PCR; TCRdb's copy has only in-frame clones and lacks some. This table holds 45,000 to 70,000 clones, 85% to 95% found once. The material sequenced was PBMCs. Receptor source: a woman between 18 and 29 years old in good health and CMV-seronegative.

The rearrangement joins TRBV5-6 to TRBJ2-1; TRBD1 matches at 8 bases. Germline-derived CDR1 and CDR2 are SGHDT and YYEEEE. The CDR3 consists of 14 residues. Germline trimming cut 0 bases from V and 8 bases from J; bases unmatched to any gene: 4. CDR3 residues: CASSLEPRGHEQFF. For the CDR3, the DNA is TGTGCCAGCAGCTTGGAGCCCAGGGGGCATGAGCAGTTCTTC.

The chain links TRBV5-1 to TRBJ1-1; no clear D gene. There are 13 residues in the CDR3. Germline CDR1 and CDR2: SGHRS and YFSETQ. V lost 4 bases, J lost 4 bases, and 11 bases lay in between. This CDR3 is CASSERQVTEAFF. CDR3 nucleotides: TGCGCCAGCAGCGAGCGCCAAGTCACTGAAGCTTTCTTT.

The CDR3 loop is CASSYADKGTKNIQYF. The DNA of the CDR3 is TGTGCCAGCAGTTACGCCGACAAGGGGACCAAAAACATTCAGTACTTC. This chain connects TRBV6-5 to TRBJ2-4, with D perhaps TRBD1 (5 bases). CDR3 length: 16 amino acids. The V end was cut by 2 bases, the J end by 2 bases, with 13 bases between. Looked up from germline, CDR1 is MNHEY and CDR2 is SVGAGI.

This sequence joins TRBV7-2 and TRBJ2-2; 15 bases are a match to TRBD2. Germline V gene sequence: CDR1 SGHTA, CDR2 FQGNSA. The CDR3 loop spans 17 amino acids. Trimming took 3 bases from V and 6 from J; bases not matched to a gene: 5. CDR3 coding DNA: TGTGCCAGCAGCTTGGGGACTAGCGGGGGGAATGCCGGGGAGCTGTTTTTT. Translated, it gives CASSLGTSGGNAGELFF.

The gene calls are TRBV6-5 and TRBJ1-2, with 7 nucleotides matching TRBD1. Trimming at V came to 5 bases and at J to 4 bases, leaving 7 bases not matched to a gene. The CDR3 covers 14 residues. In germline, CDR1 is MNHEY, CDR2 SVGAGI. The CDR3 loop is CASSRGQTGYGYTF. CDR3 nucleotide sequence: TGTGCCAGCAGTAGGGGACAGACTGGCTATGGCTACACCTTC.

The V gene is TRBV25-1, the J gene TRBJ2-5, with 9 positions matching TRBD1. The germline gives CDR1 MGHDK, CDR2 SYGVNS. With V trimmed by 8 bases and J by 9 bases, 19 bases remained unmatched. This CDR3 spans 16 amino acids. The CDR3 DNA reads TGTGCCAGCTTTTTGGGGGGACAGGGTATATTCACGGCCCAGTACTTC. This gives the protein CASFLGGQGIFTAQYF.

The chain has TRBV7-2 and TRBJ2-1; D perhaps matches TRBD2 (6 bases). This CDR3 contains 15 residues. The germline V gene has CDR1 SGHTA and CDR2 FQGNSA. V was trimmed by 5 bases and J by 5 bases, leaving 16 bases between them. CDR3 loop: CASSAIQRVHNEQFF. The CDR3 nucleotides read TGTGCCAGCAGCGCAATCCAGCGGGTCCACAATGAGCAGTTCTTC.

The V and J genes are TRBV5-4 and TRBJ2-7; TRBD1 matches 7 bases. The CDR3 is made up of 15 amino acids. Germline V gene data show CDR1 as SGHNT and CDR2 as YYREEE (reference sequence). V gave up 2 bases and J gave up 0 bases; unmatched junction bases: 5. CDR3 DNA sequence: TGTGCCAGCAGCTTCATGGCAGGGGGCTCCTACGAGCAGTACGTC. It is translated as CASSFMAGGSYEQYV.

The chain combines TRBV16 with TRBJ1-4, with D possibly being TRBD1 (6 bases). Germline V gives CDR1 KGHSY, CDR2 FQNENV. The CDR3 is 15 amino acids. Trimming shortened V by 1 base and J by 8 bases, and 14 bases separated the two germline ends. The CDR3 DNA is TGTGCCAGCAGCCAATTTTCAGGGGCTGGAGAAAAACTGTTTTTT. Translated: CASSQFSGAGEKLFF.

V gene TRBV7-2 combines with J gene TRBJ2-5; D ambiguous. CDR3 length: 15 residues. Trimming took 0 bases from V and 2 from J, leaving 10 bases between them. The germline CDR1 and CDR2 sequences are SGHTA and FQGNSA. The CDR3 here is CASSLALRLQETQYF. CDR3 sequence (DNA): TGTGCCAGCAGCTTAGCGCTCAGGCTTCAAGAGACCCAGTACTTC.

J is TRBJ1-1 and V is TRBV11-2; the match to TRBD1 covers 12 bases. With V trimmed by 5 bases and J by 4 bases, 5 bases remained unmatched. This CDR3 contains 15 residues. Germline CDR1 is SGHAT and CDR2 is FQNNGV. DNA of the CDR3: TGTGCCAGCAGCCAGGGGACAGGGGGCAGCACTGAAGCTTTCTTT. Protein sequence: CASSQGTGGSTEAFF.

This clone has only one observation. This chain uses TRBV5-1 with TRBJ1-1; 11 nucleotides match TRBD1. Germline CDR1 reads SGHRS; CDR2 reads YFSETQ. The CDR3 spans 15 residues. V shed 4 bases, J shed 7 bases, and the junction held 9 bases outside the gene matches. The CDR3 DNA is TGCGCCAGCAGCCCGGGACAGGGGGTCTTGGGTGAAGCTTTCTTT. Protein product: CASSPGQGVLGEAFF.

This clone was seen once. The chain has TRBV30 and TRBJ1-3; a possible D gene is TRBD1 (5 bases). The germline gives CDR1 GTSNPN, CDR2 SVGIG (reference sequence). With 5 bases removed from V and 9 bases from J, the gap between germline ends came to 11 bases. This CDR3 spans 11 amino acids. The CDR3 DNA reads TGTGCCTGGTCGATAAGGGGCACCATATATTTT. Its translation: CAWSIRGTIYF. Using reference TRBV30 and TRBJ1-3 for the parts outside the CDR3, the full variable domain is SQTIHQWPATLVQPVGSPLSLECTVEGTSNPNLYWYRQAAGRGLQLLFYSVGIGQISSEVPQNLSASRPQDRQFILSSKKLLLSDSGFYLCAWSIRGTIYFGEGSWLTVV.

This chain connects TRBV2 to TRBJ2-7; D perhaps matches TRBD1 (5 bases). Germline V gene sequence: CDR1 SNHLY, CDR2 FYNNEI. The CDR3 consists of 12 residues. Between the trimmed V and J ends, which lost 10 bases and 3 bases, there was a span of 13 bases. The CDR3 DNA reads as TGTGCCACTTCGACAGCGCTCTACGAGCAGTACTTC. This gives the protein CATSTALYEQYF.

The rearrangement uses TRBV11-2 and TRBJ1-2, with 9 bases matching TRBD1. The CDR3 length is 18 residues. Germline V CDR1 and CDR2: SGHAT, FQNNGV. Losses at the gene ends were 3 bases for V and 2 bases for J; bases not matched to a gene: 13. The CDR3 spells CASSFSFRRGQGNYGYTF. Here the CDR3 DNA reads TGTGCCAGCAGCTTTTCTTTCCGTCGGGGACAGGGCAACTATGGCTACACCTTC.

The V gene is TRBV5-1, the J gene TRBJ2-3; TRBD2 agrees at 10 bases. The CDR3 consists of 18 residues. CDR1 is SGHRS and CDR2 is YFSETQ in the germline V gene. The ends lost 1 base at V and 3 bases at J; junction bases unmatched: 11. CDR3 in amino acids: CASSLFSFASGRTDTQYF. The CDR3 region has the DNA TGCGCCAGCAGCTTGTTTTCCTTCGCTAGCGGGAGAACAGATACGCAGTATTTT.

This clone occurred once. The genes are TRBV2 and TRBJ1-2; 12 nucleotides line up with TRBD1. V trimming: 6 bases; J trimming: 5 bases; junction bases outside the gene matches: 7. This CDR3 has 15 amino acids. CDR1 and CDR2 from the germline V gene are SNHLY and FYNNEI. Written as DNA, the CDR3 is TGTGCCAGCAGCGTGGGGACAGGGGGCTTTTATGGCTACACCTTC. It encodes CASSVGTGGFYGYTF.

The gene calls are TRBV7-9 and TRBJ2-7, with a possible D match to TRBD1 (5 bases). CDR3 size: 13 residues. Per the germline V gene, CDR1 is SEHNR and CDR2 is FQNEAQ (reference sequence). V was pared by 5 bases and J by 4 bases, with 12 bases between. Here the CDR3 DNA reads TGTGCCAGCAGCGGCGAAAGGGGATACGAGCAGTACGTC. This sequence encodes CASSGERGYEQYV.

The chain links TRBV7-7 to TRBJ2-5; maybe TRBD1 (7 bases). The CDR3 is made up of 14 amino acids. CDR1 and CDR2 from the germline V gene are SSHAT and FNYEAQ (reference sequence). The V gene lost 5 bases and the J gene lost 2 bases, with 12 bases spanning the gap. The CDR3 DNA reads TGTGCCAGCAGCCGCGGGACAGCGCAAGAGACCCAGTACTTC. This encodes CASSRGTAQETQYF.

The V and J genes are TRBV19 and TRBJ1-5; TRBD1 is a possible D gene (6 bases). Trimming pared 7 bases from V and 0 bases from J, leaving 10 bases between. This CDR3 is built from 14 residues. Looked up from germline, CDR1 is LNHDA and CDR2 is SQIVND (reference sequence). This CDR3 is CASTGDDSNQPQHF. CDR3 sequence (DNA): TGTGCCAGTACAGGGGACGATAGCAATCAGCCCCAGCATTTT.

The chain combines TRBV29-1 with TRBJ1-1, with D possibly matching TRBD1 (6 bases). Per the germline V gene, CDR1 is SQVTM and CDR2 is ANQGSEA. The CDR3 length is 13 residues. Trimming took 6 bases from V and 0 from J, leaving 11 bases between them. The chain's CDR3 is CSVKQGLNTEAFF. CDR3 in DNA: TGCAGCGTCAAACAGGGATTGAACACTGAAGCTTTCTTT.

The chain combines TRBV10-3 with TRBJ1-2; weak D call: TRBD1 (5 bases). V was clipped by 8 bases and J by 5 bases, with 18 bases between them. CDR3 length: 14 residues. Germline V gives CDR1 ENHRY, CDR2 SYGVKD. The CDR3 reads CAIGNLPGGYGYTF. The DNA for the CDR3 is TGTGCCATCGGAAACCTACCCGGGGGTTATGGCTACACCTTC.

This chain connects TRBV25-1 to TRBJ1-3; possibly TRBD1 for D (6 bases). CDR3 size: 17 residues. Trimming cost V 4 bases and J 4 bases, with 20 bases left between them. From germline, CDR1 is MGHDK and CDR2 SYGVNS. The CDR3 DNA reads TGTGCCAGCAGTGCCCTATTAACCGGGACACTCGGAAACACCATATATTTT. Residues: CASSALLTGTLGNTIYF. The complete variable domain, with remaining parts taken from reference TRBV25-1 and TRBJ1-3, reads EADIYQTPRYLVIGTGKKITLECSQTMGHDKMYWYQQDPGMELHLIHYSYGVNSTEKGDLSSESTVSRIRTEHFPLTLESARPSHTSQYLCASSALLTGTLGNTIYFGEGSWLTVV.